The clone carrying this T cell receptor (beta chain) was detected a few times. Germline V lookup: CDR1 SNHLY, CDR2 FYNNEI. The CDR3 consists of 13 residues. With 8 bases removed from V and 10 bases from J, the gap between germline ends came to 20 bases. This entry is derived from a study of T cell changes during pregnancy in multiple sclerosis. The protocol was immunoSEQ multiplex PCR, while the TCRdb copy is restricted to in-frame clones and leaves out a portion. The sample has about 120,000 clones, approximately 93% seen once; the top ten hold roughly 6.2%. The sequencing used peripheral blood, collected before pregnancy. The source is a female donor with multiple sclerosis, enrolled in a pregnancy study. The chain uses TRBV2 and TRBJ1-1; D gene ambiguous. The CDR3 here is CASSDYGLGLAFF. The CDR3 DNA reads TGTGCCAGCTCGGATTACGGACTCGGGCTAGCTTTCTTT.